Below, one T cell receptor beta chain is given with its context. The CDR3 contains 12 residues. V shed 9 bases and J shed 4 bases, with 12 bases lying between them. The V gene's germline CDR1 is MNHNY and CDR2 SVGAGI (reference sequence). As processed by the authors: Estimation of nucleated cell counts relied on the amplification of reference gene primers. This table comes from immunoSEQ multiplex PCR, and its TCRdb copy is limited to in-frame clones, with some not included. The V and J calls and the clone size are those of that table, but D and trimming were determined from the DNA. The data show about 330,000 clones, around four fifths seen once. This sample was included in a study of blood T cell repertoires in COVID-19. Overall study context: Researchers got acute and convalescent COVID-19 samples from the United States, Italy and Spain. Sources were T cells, B-cell-depleted T cells, or PBMCs; the material itself was cDNA or gDNA.

The receptor's source is a woman aged 50 to 60 with acute or convalescent COVID-19. The sequencing input was peripheral blood. The rearrangement links TRBV6-6 to TRBJ1-2; perhaps TRBD1 as D (6 bases). CDR3 in DNA: TGTGCCAGACAGGGTTTGGGCTATGGCTACACCTTC. Its translation is CARQGLGYGYTF.